This TCR beta chain was captured by sequencing in a study of blood T cell repertoires in COVID-19. For the study at large: There were acute and convalescent COVID-19 samples, and they came from the United States, Italy and Spain. PBMCs, B-cell-depleted T cells, or T cells were the source of the cDNA or gDNA that made up the material.

Profiled with immunoSEQ multiplex PCR; TCRdb holds only in-frame clones, not every one. In the table there are 150,000 to 200,000 clones, around 80% of which are singletons. The V gene lost 2 bases and the J gene lost 5 bases, with 9 bases spanning the gap. The CDR3 totals 13 residues. Germline assignment: CDR1 MDHEN and CDR2 SYDVKM. Source material: PBMCs or T cells enriched from blood (not recorded which). The chain uses TRBV28 and TRBJ2-5; D gene uncertain. This TCR derives from a woman in her seventies in a cohort exposed to, infected with or recovered from COVID-19 (not recorded which). Here the CDR3 DNA reads TGTGCCAGCAGTTTAGACATTGAGGAGACCCAGTACTTC. This translates into CASSLDIEETQYF.